Below are 11 T cell receptor beta chains sequenced from a single sample in a study of blood T cell repertoires in COVID-19. The protocol was immunoSEQ multiplex PCR, while the TCRdb copy is restricted to in-frame clones and leaves out a portion. The sample carries nearly 400,000 clones, 85% to 90% recorded once. Material: PBMCs or T cells enriched from blood (not recorded which). The receptors derive from a woman in her 30s who had recovered from COVID-19.

This chain joins TRBV2 and TRBJ2-3, with 9 bases lining up with TRBD1. Unmatched junction bases numbered 15, after V lost 6 bases and J lost 2 bases. The CDR3 sequence is 18 residues long. CDR1 and CDR2 (germline): SNHLY, FYNNEI. CDR3 in amino acids: CASRPGQGVQSSTDTQYF. In DNA, the CDR3 is TGTGCCAGCAGACCGGGACAGGGAGTTCAGTCTTCCACAGATACGCAGTATTTT.

The V and J genes are TRBV6-6 and TRBJ2-1; 9 bases are shared with TRBD2. Trimming took 5 bases from V and 4 from J; bases not matched to a gene: 6. This CDR3 comprises 15 residues. CDR1 is MNHNY, CDR2 SVGAGI, per germline (reference sequence). DNA for the CDR3: TGTGCCAGCAGTCTCCTTAGCGGGAGTTACAATGAGCAGTTCTTC. This translates into CASSLLSGSYNEQFF.

Note on this clone: Within the sample, other DNA sequences also encode this same CDR3. The chain combines TRBV5-1 with TRBJ2-1; 9 bases are a match to TRBD2. Looked up from germline, CDR1 is SGHRS and CDR2 is YFSETQ. This CDR3 contains 15 residues. With V trimmed by 0 bases and J by 2 bases, 0 bases remained unmatched. The CDR3 DNA is TGCGCCAGCAGCTTGGGACTAGCGGCCTACAATGAGCAGTTCTTC. Translation gives CASSLGLAAYNEQFF.

This clone was seen more than once but under ten times. The gene calls are TRBV28 and TRBJ2-1; TRBD1 might be the D (6 bases). The CDR3 contains 12 residues. Germline V CDR1 and CDR2: MDHEN, SYDVKM. Trimming took off 4 bases at V and 9 bases at J, with 10 bases between the two ends. CDR3 in amino acids: CASSSSQGEQFF. For the CDR3, the DNA is TGTGCCAGCAGTTCTTCACAGGGTGAGCAGTTCTTC.

V gene TRBV6-1 combines with J gene TRBJ1-1; TRBD1 is a possible D gene (6 bases). This CDR3 is built from 14 residues. From germline, CDR1 is MNHNS and CDR2 SASEGT. Trimming pared 3 bases from V and 6 bases from J, leaving 14 bases between. CDR3 protein: CASSDRGRGPEAFF. In DNA, the CDR3 is TGTGCCAGCAGTGACAGGGGCCGCGGGCCTGAAGCTTTCTTT.

In its sample, this clone was seen once. This chain uses TRBV27 with TRBJ2-1; 9 bases fit TRBD2. The CDR3 has 15 residues. Germline lookup yields CDR1 MNHEY and CDR2 SMNVEV (reference sequence). Trimming cost V 8 bases and J 8 bases; bases outside gene matches: 13. The CDR3 bases are TGTGCCAGCGCCACCTCGACTAGCGGAGGGCATGAGCAGTTCTTC. The encoded protein is CASATSTSGGHEQFF.

The chain combines TRBV29-1 with TRBJ2-5, with D possibly TRBD2 on 6 matching bases. Germline-derived CDR1 and CDR2 are SQVTM and ANQGSEA. This CDR3 spans 13 amino acids. Trimming left V 4 bases short and J 0 bases short, with 9 bases between. The CDR3 nucleotides read TGCAGCGTTGCAGGAGGGGACCAAGAGACCCAGTACTTC. Translation: CSVAGGDQETQYF.

The chain carries TRBV7-3 and TRBJ1-3, with D perhaps TRBD1 (6 bases). The CDR3 is made up of 15 amino acids. Trimming removed 5 bases from V and 0 bases from J, with 11 bases in between. Germline V gene sequence: CDR1 SGHTA, CDR2 FQGTGA. The CDR3 sequence is CASSLEDSSGNTIYF. The CDR3 region has the DNA TGTGCCAGCAGCCTTGAGGACAGCTCTGGAAACACCATATATTTT.

The genes are TRBV28 and TRBJ2-2, with TRBD2 matching 13 bases. The V segment lost 1 base and the J segment 6 bases; nucleotides outside the gene matches: 5. CDR1 and CDR2 from the germline V gene are MDHEN and SYDVKM. The CDR3 totals 17 residues. The CDR3 protein is CASSLLLAGGSAGELFF. The DNA for the CDR3 is TGTGCCAGCAGTTTATTACTAGCGGGAGGGTCGGCCGGGGAGCTGTTTTTT.

The chain joins TRBV3-1 (or the pseudogene TRBV3-2) to TRBJ2-7, with TRBD1 identical over 8 bases. Unmatched junction bases numbered 9, after V lost 1 base and J lost 7 bases. This CDR3 region has 15 residues. Germline V CDR1 and CDR2: LGHDT, YNNKEL (reference sequence). This chain's CDR3 is CASSQVQDRVLEQYF. In DNA form, the CDR3 reads TGTGCCAGCAGCCAAGTTCAGGACAGGGTTCTTGAGCAGTACTTC.

The rearrangement uses TRBV7-2 and TRBJ2-3; 8 bases align to TRBD2. V lost 4 bases, J lost 8 bases, and 11 bases stayed unmatched. CDR1 is SGHTA, CDR2 FQGNSA, per germline. This CDR3 has 15 amino acids. The CDR3 DNA is TGTGCCAGCAGCTCGCCCGGGACTAGGGGTGGTACGCAGTATTTT. Residues: CASSSPGTRGGTQYF.